These 3 T cell receptor beta chains came from one sample sequenced in a study of long-term antiretroviral therapy in people with HIV. Version v3.0 of the immunoSEQ assay was performed at survey level. Clones were sequenced by immunoSEQ multiplex PCR, and TCRdb holds only the in-frame ones, with some missing. The sample yields roughly 30,000 clones, 85% to 95% seen once. The sample was unsorted PBMCs, taken 5.3 years after starting antiretroviral therapy. These receptors all stem from a man aged 45-60 years with HIV.

The rearrangement uses TRBV20-1 and TRBJ1-1, with unresolved D. The CDR3 loop spans 11 amino acids. Germline V CDR1 and CDR2: DFQATT, SNEGSKA (reference sequence). The DNA of the CDR3 is TGCAGCGGCCAACTTACCCCTGAAGCTTTCTTT. It yields the protein CSGQLTPEAFF.

This clone was seen only once. V is TRBV10-3 and J is TRBJ1-1, with D unclear. V lost 5 bases and J 1 base, leaving 8 bases between the germline ends. Germline loops: CDR1 ENHRY, CDR2 SYGVKD. CDR3 size: 13 residues. The CDR3 DNA is TGTGCCATCAGTCGGAAAGGGAACACTGAAGCTTTCTTT. This codes for CAISRKGNTEAFF.

For the CDR3, the DNA is TGTGCCAGCAGTTACGGGGGGACAGGGAATGGCTACACCTTC. Translation: CASSYGGTGNGYTF. The V gene is TRBV6-5, the J gene TRBJ1-2, with 9 positions matching TRBD1. The V segment lost 2 bases and the J segment 6 bases; nucleotides outside the gene matches: 4. The CDR3 sequence is 14 residues long. Germline CDR1 is MNHEY and CDR2 is SVGAGI.